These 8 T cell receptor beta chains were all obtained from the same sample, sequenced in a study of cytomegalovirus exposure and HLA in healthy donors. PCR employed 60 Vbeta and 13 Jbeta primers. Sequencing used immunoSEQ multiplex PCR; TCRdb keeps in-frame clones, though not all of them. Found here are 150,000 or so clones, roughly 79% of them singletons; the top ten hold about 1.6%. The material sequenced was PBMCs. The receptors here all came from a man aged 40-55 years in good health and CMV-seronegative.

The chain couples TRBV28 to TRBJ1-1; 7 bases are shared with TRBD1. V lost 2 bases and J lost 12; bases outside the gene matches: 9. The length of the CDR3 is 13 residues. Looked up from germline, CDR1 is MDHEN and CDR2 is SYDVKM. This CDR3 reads CASSLPADRFTFF. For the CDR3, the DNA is TGTGCCAGCAGTTTACCAGCGGACAGGTTTACTTTCTTT.

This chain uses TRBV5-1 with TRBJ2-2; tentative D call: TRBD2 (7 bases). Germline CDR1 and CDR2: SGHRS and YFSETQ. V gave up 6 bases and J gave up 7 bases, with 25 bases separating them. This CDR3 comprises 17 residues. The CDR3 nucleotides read TGCGCCAGCACCTCCGTCGGGGGGCTGGCGGAAGGCGGGGAGCTGTTTTTT. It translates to CASTSVGGLAEGGELFF.

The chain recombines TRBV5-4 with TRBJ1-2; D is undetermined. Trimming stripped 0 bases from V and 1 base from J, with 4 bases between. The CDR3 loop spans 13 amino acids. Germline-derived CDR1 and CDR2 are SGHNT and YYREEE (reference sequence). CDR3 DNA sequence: TGTGCCAGCAGCTTGGACTTTAACTATGGCTACACCTTC. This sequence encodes CASSLDFNYGYTF.

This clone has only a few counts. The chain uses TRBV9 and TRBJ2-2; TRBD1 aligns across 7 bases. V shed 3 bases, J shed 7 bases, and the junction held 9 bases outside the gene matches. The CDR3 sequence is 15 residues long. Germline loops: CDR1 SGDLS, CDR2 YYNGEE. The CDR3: CASSGGDRLGGELFF. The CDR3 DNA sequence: TGTGCCAGCAGCGGAGGGGACAGACTCGGCGGGGAGCTGTTTTTT.

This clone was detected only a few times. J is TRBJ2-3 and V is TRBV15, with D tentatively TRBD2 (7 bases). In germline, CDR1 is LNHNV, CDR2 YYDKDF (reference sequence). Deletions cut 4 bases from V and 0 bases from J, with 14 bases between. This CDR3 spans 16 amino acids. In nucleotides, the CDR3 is TGTGCCACCAGCAACGGGGGGCGACCAAGCACAGATACGCAGTATTTT. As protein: CATSNGGRPSTDTQYF.

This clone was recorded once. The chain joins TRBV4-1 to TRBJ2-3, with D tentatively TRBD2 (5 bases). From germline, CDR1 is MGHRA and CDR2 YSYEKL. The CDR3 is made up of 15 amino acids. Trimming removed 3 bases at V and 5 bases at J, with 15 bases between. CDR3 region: CASSHREGGGDTQYF. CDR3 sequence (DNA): TGCGCCAGCAGCCATAGAGAGGGCGGTGGAGATACGCAGTATTTT.

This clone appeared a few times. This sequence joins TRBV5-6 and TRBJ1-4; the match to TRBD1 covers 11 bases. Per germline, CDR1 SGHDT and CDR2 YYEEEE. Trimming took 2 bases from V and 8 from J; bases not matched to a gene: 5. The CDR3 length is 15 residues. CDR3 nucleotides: TGTGCCAGCAGCTTAAGGGGACAGGGGGAAGAAAAACTGTTTTTT. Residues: CASSLRGQGEEKLFF.

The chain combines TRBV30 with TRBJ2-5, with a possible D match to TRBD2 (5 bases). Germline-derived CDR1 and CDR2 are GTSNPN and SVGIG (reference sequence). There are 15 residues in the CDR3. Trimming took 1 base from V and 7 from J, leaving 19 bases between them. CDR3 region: CAWSALRGNLGTQYF. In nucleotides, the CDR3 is TGTGCCTGGAGTGCACTACGGGGTAATCTAGGGACCCAGTACTTC.